The rows below give T cell receptor beta chains drawn from one sample of a study of cytomegalovirus exposure and HLA in healthy donors. Only in-frame clones appear in the TCRdb table, and some are missing; sequencing was by immunoSEQ multiplex PCR. The sample records about 140,000 clones, over 75% being singletons. Sequenced sample: PBMCs. These receptors came from a female donor in good health and CMV-seronegative. CDR3s include the opening cysteine and the closing phenylalanine or tryptophan. Fields, in order: J gene, clone size, D gene, V gene, CDR3 DNA, CDR3 protein. D genes are given only for firm matches. Only some rows state a clone size, as once, few, many or a class for expanded clones.

TRBJ2-7 | NA | TRBD1 | TRBV25-1 | TGTGCCAGCAGCGCACCGGGACAGGGCGGGAACGAGCAGTACTTC | CASSAPGQGGNEQYF
TRBJ2-3 | few | NA | TRBV6-5 | TGTGCCAGCAGCCGTATACAGGGCACAGATACGCAGTATTTT | CASSRIQGTDTQYF
TRBJ1-5 | NA | TRBD1 | TRBV15 | TGTGCCACCAGCGGAGGACAGGGGACATATCAGCCCCAGCATTTT | CATSGGQGTYQPQHF
TRBJ1-1 | NA | NA | TRBV18 | TGTGCCAGCTCACCCGCAGGGGACACTGAAGCTTTCTTT | CASSPAGDTEAFF
TRBJ1-2 | NA | NA | TRBV29-1 | TGCAGCGTTGAGAACTCTAACTATGGCTACACCTTC | CSVENSNYGYTF
TRBJ2-7 | NA | TRBD2 | TRBV27 | TGTGCCAGCAGTTTCAGCGGGACCTACGAGCAGTACTTC | CASSFSGTYEQYF
TRBJ2-2 | NA | NA | TRBV5-1 | TGCGCCAGCACCATTTCTCAGTGGGAGAAGGCCGGGGAGCTGTTTTTT | CASTISQWEKAGELFF
TRBJ2-1 | NA | TRBD2 | TRBV4-1 | TGCGCCAGCAGCGTTACTAGCGGGAGGGCCTATGAGCAGTTCTTC | CASSVTSGRAYEQFF
TRBJ2-7 | NA | TRBD2 | TRBV11-2 | TGTGCCAGCAGCTCGGTCGGGAGGGCCTCCTACGAGCAGTACTTC | CASSSVGRASYEQYF
TRBJ1-2 | NA | NA | TRBV5-4 | TGTGCCAGCAGCGGAGGGCCATCCAATACTAACTATGGCTACACCTTC | CASSGGPSNTNYGYTF
TRBJ1-1 | NA | NA | TRBV19 | TGTGCCAGTTTAGAGGAGGGCTCCAGCACTGAAGCTTTCTTT | CASLEEGSSTEAFF
TRBJ2-7 | NA | TRBD2 | TRBV5-6 | TGTGCCAGCAGCTTGTTGATGGGGACTAGCGTCTCCTACGAGCAGTACTTC | CASSLLMGTSVSYEQYF
TRBJ2-3 | NA | NA | TRBV2 | TGTGCCAGCAGGGGACTTTCAGATACGCAGTATTTT | CASRGLSDTQYF
TRBJ1-1 | NA | TRBD1 | TRBV30 | TGTGCCTGGAGTCCCAGGACAGGTATCTTGAACACTGAAGCTTTCTTT | CAWSPRTGILNTEAFF
TRBJ1-5 | few | TRBD1 | TRBV6-1 | TGTGCCAGCAGTGAGACAGGGGTTATCCAGCCCCAGCATTTT | CASSETGVIQPQHF
TRBJ2-6 | few | NA | TRBV27 | TGTGCCAGCAGTTTACGGGACTGGAGATCTGGGGCCAACGTCCTGACTTTC | CASSLRDWRSGANVLTF
TRBJ2-7 | NA | NA | TRBV29-1 | TGCAGCGTCCGACGGGGCTCCTACGAGCAGTACTTC | CSVRRGSYEQYF
TRBJ2-1 | NA | TRBD2 | TRBV4-2 | TGTGCCAGCAGCCAAGCGCTAGCGGGAGGTAATGAGCAGTTCTTC | CASSQALAGGNEQFF
TRBJ2-7 | NA | NA | TRBV28 | TGTGCCAGCAGTTTTATAAGCTCGAGGCAATACTCCTACGAGCAGTACTTC | CASSFISSRQYSYEQYF
TRBJ2-1 | NA | TRBD1 | TRBV28 | TGTGCCAGCAGTAAAGAGGGGACAGGGAACTACAATGAGCAGTTCTTC | CASSKEGTGNYNEQFF
TRBJ2-3 | once | TRBD1 | TRBV7-9 | TGTGCCAGCAGCTTAATCAGGGGGCAGAGCACAGATACGCAGTATTTT | CASSLIRGQSTDTQYF
TRBJ2-5 | NA | NA | TRBV29-1 | TGCAGCGTTGTCGGCAGGCTCCAAGAGACCCAGTACTTC | CSVVGRLQETQYF
TRBJ2-7 | NA | TRBD1 | TRBV4-1 | TGCGCCAGCAGTCACGTCTTCGGGACAGGGGAAAAGTACGAGCAGTACTTC | CASSHVFGTGEKYEQYF
TRBJ2-1 | NA | TRBD2 | TRBV28 | TGTGCCAGCAGAATCTTAGCGGGAGGGAATGAGCAGTTCTTC | CASRILAGGNEQFF
TRBJ1-2 | once | TRBD1 | TRBV5-1 | TGCGCCAGCAGCCCAGGACAGGGTGGTGGCTACACCTTC | CASSPGQGGGYTF
TRBJ1-2 | once | NA | TRBV19 | TGTGCCCGACTGACTGAATGGAACTATGGCTACACCTTC | CARLTEWNYGYTF
TRBJ2-7 | NA | NA | TRBV27 | TGTGCCAGCAGTTTACCTTACGGGGAGCAGTACTTC | CASSLPYGEQYF
TRBJ1-3 | once | TRBD1 | TRBV6-5 | TGTGCCAGCAGTTACACAGGGGGGGCAAACACCATATATTTT | CASSYTGGANTIYF
TRBJ1-5 | NA | TRBD1 | TRBV28 | TGTGCCAGCAGCACGGGACAGAATAGCAATCAGCCCCAGCATTTT | CASSTGQNSNQPQHF
TRBJ2-7 | once | TRBD2 | TRBV27 | TGTGCCAGCAGTCCAGGACTAGCGGGCTCCTACGAGCAGTACTTC | CASSPGLAGSYEQYF
TRBJ1-5 | NA | NA | TRBV2 | TGTGCCAGCAGTGAGGAGGGTTCCCCCAATCAGCCCCAGCATTTT | CASSEEGSPNQPQHF
TRBJ1-4 | NA | TRBD1 | TRBV5-1 | TGCGCCAGCAGCTTGGCCGGGACAGGGGTGGAAAAACTGTTTTTT | CASSLAGTGVEKLFF
TRBJ2-7 | NA | TRBD1 | TRBV9 | TGTGCCAGCAGCGTAGTGGGGACAGGGGACGAGCAGTACTTC | CASSVVGTGDEQYF
TRBJ2-5 | NA | NA | TRBV18 | TGTGCCAGCTCACCAGCGGAGACCCAGTACTTC | CASSPAETQYF
TRBJ2-5 | NA | NA | TRBV5-5 | TGTGCCAGCAGCTTGGCCTGGGCGGGCGCCCAAGAGACCCAGTACTTC | CASSLAWAGAQETQYF
TRBJ1-5 | NA | TRBD1 | TRBV30 | TGTGCCTGGAGTGTAGGGGGCTTTAATCAGCCCCAGCATTTT | CAWSVGGFNQPQHF
TRBJ2-5 | few | TRBD1 | TRBV4-1 | TGCGCCAGCAGCCAAGACCACCCAACAGGGGTGGGGGAGACCCAGTACTTC | CASSQDHPTGVGETQYF